This TCR beta chain was retrieved from a study of early T cells in non-severe SARS-CoV-2 infection. The TCR library protocol attached unique molecular identifiers to the individual cDNA molecules. TCRdb reprocessed the 5' RACE reads with MiXCR, giving one entry per CDR3 protein. The table has roughly 40,000 distinct CDR3 sequences, around 6.8% seen once. This clonotype occurred many times. Germline V gene lookup returns CDR1 SGHNT and CDR2 YYREEE (reference sequence). Trimming shortened V by 3 bases and J by 2 bases, and 10 bases separated the two germline ends. The CDR3 has 14 amino acids. Source material: whole blood. The chain joins TRBV5-4 to TRBJ2-3; either TRBD1 or TRBD2 may supply D (5 bases each). The source of this sequence is an adult who was a healthcare worker with PCR-confirmed SARS-CoV-2 infection or an uninfected control (not recorded which). This CDR3 is CASSSRDLTDTQYF. CDR3 in DNA: TGTGCCAGCAGCTCTCGGGACCTCACAGATACGCAGTATTTT.